The clone carrying this TCR beta chain was detected a few times. This CDR3 has 20 residues. Germline V gene lookup returns CDR1 KGHSH and CDR2 LQKENI. J gave up 6 bases and V 3 bases, and 24 bases lay outside the gene matches. The data stem from a study of blood T cells in healthy people across ages. Using a J-beta primer mix together with a sample-barcoded 5' primer, a second PCR was run for 7 to 11 cycles. The study obtained at least 2.5 million CDR3-containing paired-end reads from every sample. TCRdb passed the 5' RACE reads through MiXCR, listing each CDR3 protein once. Here the sample spans about a million distinct CDR3 sequences, just over 50% being singletons.

Sequencing used blood. The TCR originated in a woman aged 60-75 years in good health. The chain carries TRBV18 and TRBJ2-7, with 9 bases that match TRBD2. The chain's CDR3 is CASSPAGSLSGRTSGSEQYF. The CDR3 coding sequence is TGTGCCAGCTCACCGGCTGGGTCGCTGAGCGGGAGGACCTCGGGCTCCGAGCAGTACTTC. Filled out from reference TRBV18 and TRBJ2-7, the complete variable domain reads NAGVMQNPRHLVRRRGQEARLRCSPMKGHSHVYWYRQLPEEGLKFMVYLQKENIIDESGMPKERFSAEFPKEGPSILRIQQVVRGDSAAYFCASSPAGSLSGRTSGSEQYFGPGTRLTVT.